The 32 T cell receptor beta chains in this list originate from one sample, sequenced in a study of spatial heterogeneity in lung cancer. The study's findings and limits: Expanded alpha and beta TCR counts within tumors tracked tumor mutation counts.

Sample time point: sample taken at primary tumor resection. No cognate antigen is known for these TCRs. TCRdb recomputed calls from the 5' RACE reads with MiXCR, one row per CDR3 protein. The sample includes tens of thousands of distinct CDR3 sequences, around a sixth seen only once; the top ten take more than 30%. The input for sequencing was lung tumor tissue, taken at surgery. These receptor sequences come from a female donor with early-stage non-small cell lung cancer.

This clonotype has a handful of counts. The genes are TRBV4-1 and TRBJ2-1, with 13 nucleotides matching TRBD2. CDR3 length equals 17 residues. Per the germline V gene, CDR1 is MGHRA and CDR2 is YSYEKL. V was pared by 2 bases and J by 8 bases, with 9 bases of the junction left unmatched. CDR3 nucleotides: TGCGCCAGCAGCCAACCCAGGACTAGCGGGAGTAAGTATGAGCAGTTCTTC. This gives the protein CASSQPRTSGSKYEQFF.

V is TRBV30 and J is TRBJ2-7; D is unclear. Trimming shortened V by 0 bases and J by 7 bases, and 7 bases separated the two germline ends. This CDR3 is built from 11 residues. In germline, CDR1 is GTSNPN, CDR2 SVGIG (reference sequence). In DNA, the CDR3 is TGTGCCTGGAGTGTAAACCTGGAGCAGTACTTC. Its translation is CAWSVNLEQYF.

This clonotype was detected ten times or more. The V call is TRBV6-1, the J call TRBJ1-3; D is uncertain. CDR3 length: 13 amino acids. Looked up from germline, CDR1 is MNHNS and CDR2 is SASEGT. With 4 bases removed from V and 0 bases from J, the gap between germline ends came to 4 bases. The CDR3 coding sequence is TGTGCCAGCAGTGTACACTCTGGAAACACCATATATTTT. Protein sequence: CASSVHSGNTIYF.

The genes are TRBV29-1 and TRBJ2-3; 9 nucleotides agree with TRBD2. Trimming took 8 bases from V and 5 from J; bases not matched to a gene: 5. Germline CDR1 and CDR2: SQVTM and ANQGSEA. There are 12 residues in the CDR3. CDR3 loop: CSSTSGRDTQYF. CDR3 coding DNA: TGCAGCTCAACTAGCGGGCGAGATACGCAGTATTTT.

The chain employs TRBV6-2 or TRBV6-3 and TRBJ2-1; 11 bases line up with TRBD2. Germline lookup yields CDR1 MNHEY and CDR2 SVGEGT. After removal of 6 bases from V and 7 bases from J, the junction contained 5 bases not matched to a gene. The CDR3 covers 14 residues. The CDR3 DNA is TGTGCCAGCAGAAATAGCGGGAGGGGTAATGAGCAGTTCTTC. Its translation: CASRNSGRGNEQFF.

This clonotype was seen ten or more times. V usage is TRBV18 and J usage is TRBJ2-5, with D unresolved. The CDR3 runs to 13 residues. Between the trimmed V and J ends, which lost 3 bases and 4 bases, there was a span of 9 bases. Germline V CDR1 and CDR2: KGHSH, LQKENI. The CDR3 is CASSPGTSETQYF. Here the CDR3 DNA reads TGTGCCAGCTCACCCGGAACATCAGAGACCCAGTACTTC. The variable domain in full, with the rest retrieved from reference TRBV18 and TRBJ2-5, is NAGVMQNPRHLVRRRGQEARLRCSPMKGHSHVYWYRQLPEEGLKFMVYLQKENIIDESGMPKERFSAEFPKEGPSILRIQQVVRGDSAAYFCASSPGTSETQYFGPGTRLLVL.

As for this clonotype: A much larger clone is a single base away; this may be a read error. The chain joins TRBV4-1 to TRBJ2-7, with D perhaps TRBD1 (5 bases). The germline V gene encodes CDR1 MGHRA and CDR2 YSYEKL. CDR3 length equals 16 residues. Here the CDR3 DNA reads TGCGCCAGCAGCCAAGTAAGGACAAGGGTTTCCTACGAGCGGTACTTC. Residues: CASSQVRTRVSYERYF.

This clonotype was seen only a few times. The chain employs TRBV18 and TRBJ1-1, with D unclear. V lost 4 bases to trimming and J lost 1 base, with 19 bases between them. Germline V gene sequence: CDR1 KGHSH, CDR2 LQKENI. The CDR3 consists of 17 residues. The CDR3, as DNA: TGTGCCAGCTCACGAACAGCTCTAACCCTCTCGAACACTGAAGCTTTCTTT. Amino acids: CASSRTALTLSNTEAFF.

This clonotype occurred many times. This rearrangement joins TRBV27 to TRBJ2-7, with 10 bases fitting TRBD2. J lost 5 bases, V lost 6 bases, and 10 bases had no gene match. This CDR3 has 15 residues. Germline CDR1 and CDR2: MNHEY and SMNVEV (reference sequence). Here the CDR3 DNA reads TGTGCCAGCAGCCCCGGCGGGACTAGCGCTAACGAGCAGTACTTC. Protein product: CASSPGGTSANEQYF.

The rearrangement joins TRBV27 to TRBJ2-7; D ambiguous. Trimming cost V 3 bases and J 1 base, with 10 bases left between them. Germline V gene lookup returns CDR1 MNHEY and CDR2 SMNVEV (reference sequence). This CDR3 spans 14 amino acids. Written as DNA, the CDR3 is TGTGCCAGCAGTTTGGTCGCCTCGTCCTACGAGCAGTACTTC. Protein: CASSLVASSYEQYF.

This clonotype has a count of ten or more. The rearrangement uses TRBV9 and TRBJ2-2, with D unresolved. The CDR3 is 12 amino acids. Germline V lookup: CDR1 SGDLS, CDR2 YYNGEE. The V gene lost 0 bases and the J gene lost 7 bases, with 4 bases spanning the gap. CDR3 amino acids: CASSVDVGELFF. The CDR3 DNA follows: TGTGCCAGCAGCGTAGACGTCGGGGAGCTGTTTTTT.

This clonotype was seen at least ten times. This rearrangement joins TRBV20-1 to TRBJ2-3, with no clear D. V lost 5 bases and J lost 7, with 7 bases in between. The CDR3 length is 10 residues. Germline CDR1 DFQATT, CDR2 SNEGSKA (reference sequence). The CDR3, as DNA: TGCAGTGCTGCCACTTATACGCAGTATTTT. It translates to CSAATYTQYF.

V usage is TRBV6-1 and J usage is TRBJ2-7; possibly TRBD1 or TRBD2 for D (5 bases each). V lost 7 bases to trimming and J lost 7 bases, with 17 bases between them. Germline CDR1 reads MNHNS; CDR2 reads SASEGT. The CDR3 has 13 amino acids. Here the CDR3 reads CASNLKLGEEQYF. Here the CDR3 DNA reads TGTGCCAGCAACTTAAAGTTGGGGGAAGAGCAGTACTTC.

In its sample, this clonotype was seen many times. CDR3 DNA sequence: TGCAGCGTCGTAAGACAGGGAAGGGATGAGCAGTTCTTC. Encoded protein: CSVVRQGRDEQFF. The chain couples TRBV29-1 to TRBJ2-1; the match to TRBD1 covers 7 bases. J was trimmed by 8 bases and V by 6 bases; bases with no gene match: 10. CDR3 length: 13 residues. Germline loops: CDR1 SQVTM, CDR2 ANQGSEA.

The chain has TRBV3-1 and TRBJ2-3; D may match TRBD1 or TRBD2 (5 bases each). Germline V gene data show CDR1 as LGHDT and CDR2 as YNNKEL (reference sequence). The CDR3 runs to 14 residues. Trimming cost V 1 base and J 4 bases, with 9 bases left between them. CDR3 protein: CASSQVGPADTQYF. The CDR3 bases are TGTGCCAGCAGCCAAGTGGGACCCGCAGATACGCAGTATTTT.

In this sample, this clonotype turned up a few times. V is TRBV29-1 and J is TRBJ2-2, with D maybe TRBD1 (6 bases). From germline, CDR1 is SQVTM and CDR2 ANQGSEA. The CDR3 covers 14 residues. V dropped 3 bases and J dropped 4 bases, with 12 bases sitting between them. Here the CDR3 reads CSVDLSGVTGELFF. The CDR3 DNA reads TGCAGCGTTGATTTGTCAGGGGTCACCGGGGAGCTGTTTTTT.

This clonotype was seen once. CDR3 in DNA: TGCGCCAGCAGCTTGGCTTTCGGGTCCTACAATGAGCAGTTCTTC. The encoded protein is CASSLAFGSYNEQFF. The V call is TRBV5-1, the J call TRBJ2-1, with D hard to call. This CDR3 is built from 15 residues. The V and J ends lost 0 bases and 1 base respectively, with 8 bases between them. Looked up from germline, CDR1 is SGHRS and CDR2 is YFSETQ.

This clonotype was seen ten or more times. The chain has TRBV28 and TRBJ2-3; no clear D gene. The CDR3 is 16 amino acids. The V and J ends lost 5 bases and 2 bases respectively, with 17 bases between them. Germline assignment: CDR1 MDHEN and CDR2 SYDVKM. The CDR3 is CASSPPFRRITDTQYF. The CDR3 nucleotides read TGTGCCAGCAGTCCTCCCTTCCGGCGGATCACAGATACGCAGTATTTT.

This clonotype was seen more than once but under ten times. The chain links TRBV19 to TRBJ2-5, with 7 bases identical to TRBD1. The J segment lost 4 bases and the V segment lost 5 bases, leaving 1 base of the junction unmatched. Per germline, CDR1 LNHDA and CDR2 SQIVND (reference sequence). CDR3 length: 12 residues. In DNA, the CDR3 is TGTGCCAGTAGTCGGGACAGAGAGACCCAGTACTTC. It yields the protein CASSRDRETQYF.

This clonotype was observed a few times. This chain links TRBV19 with TRBJ2-1; TRBD2 matches 8 bases. V was pared by 7 bases and J by 2 bases, with 4 bases of the junction left unmatched. The CDR3 has 14 amino acids. The germline V gene has CDR1 LNHDA and CDR2 SQIVND (reference sequence). CDR3 coding DNA: TGTGCCAGTACTCTAGCGGGTGCCTACAATGAGCAGTTCTTC. It specifies CASTLAGAYNEQFF.

This clonotype was found many times. The chain employs TRBV12-3 or TRBV12-4 and TRBJ2-4; 7 bases fit TRBD1. Losses at the gene ends were 3 bases for V and 6 bases for J; bases not matched to a gene: 2. The CDR3 is 13 amino acids. The chain's CDR3 is CASSLDRRNIQYF. As DNA, the CDR3 is TGTGCCAGCAGTTTGGACAGGAGAAACATTCAGTACTTC.

This clonotype was observed at least ten times. The chain carries TRBV3-1 and TRBJ2-1; possible D gene TRBD2, 6 bases. CDR3 length equals 16 residues. The germline CDR1 and CDR2 sequences are LGHDT and YNNKEL (reference sequence). Trimming shortened V by 1 base and J by 8 bases, and 18 bases separated the two germline ends. The CDR3 loop reads CASSQVAAGTLHEQFF. CDR3 nucleotide sequence: TGTGCCAGCAGCCAAGTAGCGGCCGGAACCTTGCATGAGCAGTTCTTC.

V and J are TRBV6-1 and TRBJ2-1; D is uncertain. Germline lookup yields CDR1 MNHNS and CDR2 SASEGT. The CDR3 totals 12 residues. Between the trimmed V and J ends, which lost 5 bases and 4 bases, there was a span of 6 bases. DNA of the CDR3: TGTGCCAGCAGTTTTGAGTACAATGAGCAGTTCTTC. Protein sequence: CASSFEYNEQFF.

This clonotype has ten or more counts. This sequence joins TRBV19 and TRBJ2-7; D is ambiguous. The V gene lost 8 bases and the J gene lost 0 bases, with 17 bases spanning the gap. Germline CDR1 LNHDA, CDR2 SQIVND (reference sequence). The CDR3 is 15 amino acids. The CDR3 region is CASPDDLLSSYEQYF. CDR3 sequence (DNA): TGTGCCAGTCCAGATGACCTACTCTCCTCCTACGAGCAGTACTTC.

The chain couples TRBV5-1 to TRBJ2-1; 7 bases match TRBD2. The CDR3 consists of 16 residues. Unmatched junction bases numbered 4, after V lost 1 base and J lost 0 bases. Germline V gene lookup returns CDR1 SGHRS and CDR2 YFSETQ. CDR3 sequence reads: CASSLSSGSSYNEQFF. The CDR3, as DNA: TGCGCCAGCAGCTTGTCTAGCGGTAGCTCCTACAATGAGCAGTTCTTC. Together with reference TRBV5-1 and TRBJ2-1, the CDR3 gives the full variable domain: KAGVTQTPRYLIKTRGQQVTLSCSPISGHRSVSWYQQTPGQGLQFLFEYFSETQRNKGNFPGRFSGRQFSNSRSEMNVSTLELGDSALYLCASSLSSGSSYNEQFFGPGTRLTVL.

This clonotype appeared many times. The chain recombines TRBV5-1 with TRBJ2-1, with 8 bases identical to TRBD1. The CDR3 spans 14 residues. Per germline, CDR1 SGHRS and CDR2 YFSETQ. After removal of 4 bases from V and 9 bases from J, the junction contained 9 bases not matched to a gene. The CDR3 bases are TGCGCCAGCAGCGGAGGACAGGGAACTGCTGAGCAGTTCTTC. Encoded protein: CASSGGQGTAEQFF. The whole variable domain, remainder taken from reference TRBV5-1 and TRBJ2-1, is KAGVTQTPRYLIKTRGQQVTLSCSPISGHRSVSWYQQTPGQGLQFLFEYFSETQRNKGNFPGRFSGRQFSNSRSEMNVSTLELGDSALYLCASSGGQGTAEQFFGPGTRLTVL.

This clonotype was seen many times. V and J are TRBV6-5 and TRBJ1-2; D is ambiguous. This CDR3 spans 13 amino acids. Per germline, CDR1 MNHEY and CDR2 SVGAGI. V lost 6 bases and J lost 1, with 9 bases in between. The CDR3 DNA sequence: TGTGCCAGCAGCCGGACGGATAACTATGGCTACACCTTC. Translated: CASSRTDNYGYTF.

In its sample, this clonotype was seen many times. This chain connects TRBV5-4 to TRBJ2-3; TRBD2 matches 7 bases. Germline V CDR1 and CDR2: SGHNT, YYREEE (reference sequence). The CDR3 is made up of 17 amino acids. Trimming removed 4 bases from V and 4 bases from J; junction bases left unmatched: 15. The CDR3 DNA reads as TGTGCCAGCAGCCGAGGACTAGAATCGAGGTTCGCAGATACGCAGTATTTT. Its translation is CASSRGLESRFADTQYF.

This clonotype was counted only a few times. This chain uses TRBV10-3 with TRBJ2-3, with TRBD2 identical over 8 bases. Germline loops: CDR1 ENHRY, CDR2 SYGVKD. The CDR3 length is 16 residues. Trimming removed 3 bases from V and 6 bases from J; junction bases left unmatched: 11. CDR3 sequence (DNA): TGTGCCATCAGTGACCCGGGAGGGCGTAACCCCGATACGCAGTATTTT. This codes for CAISDPGGRNPDTQYF.

This chain connects TRBV5-6 to TRBJ2-1, with D hard to call. Trimming removed 0 bases at V and 0 bases at J, with 7 bases between. There are 15 residues in the CDR3. The V gene's germline CDR1 is SGHDT and CDR2 YYEEEE. The CDR3 sequence: CASSLVGSSYNEQFF. Here the CDR3 DNA reads TGTGCCAGCAGCTTGGTGGGTAGCTCCTACAATGAGCAGTTCTTC.

This clonotype was found many times. The genes are TRBV2 and TRBJ2-7, with a tentative D call TRBD1 (5 bases). Trimming shortened V by 4 bases and J by 4 bases, and 5 bases separated the two germline ends. There are 11 residues in the CDR3. Per the germline V gene, CDR1 is SNHLY and CDR2 is FYNNEI. CDR3 DNA sequence: TGTGCCAGCAGTGGACAGTACGAGCAGTACTTC. Encoded protein: CASSGQYEQYF.

This clonotype ranks as medium-sized (0.01 to 0.1%). The chain recombines TRBV20-1 with TRBJ2-5; 9 nucleotides match TRBD2. The J segment lost 2 bases and the V segment lost 6 bases, leaving 10 bases of the junction unmatched. The CDR3 runs 15 residues. The germline gives CDR1 DFQATT, CDR2 SNEGSKA (reference sequence). The CDR3 region is CSATPGAGGQETQYF. As DNA, the CDR3 is TGCAGTGCGACCCCCGGAGCGGGGGGTCAAGAGACCCAGTACTTC.